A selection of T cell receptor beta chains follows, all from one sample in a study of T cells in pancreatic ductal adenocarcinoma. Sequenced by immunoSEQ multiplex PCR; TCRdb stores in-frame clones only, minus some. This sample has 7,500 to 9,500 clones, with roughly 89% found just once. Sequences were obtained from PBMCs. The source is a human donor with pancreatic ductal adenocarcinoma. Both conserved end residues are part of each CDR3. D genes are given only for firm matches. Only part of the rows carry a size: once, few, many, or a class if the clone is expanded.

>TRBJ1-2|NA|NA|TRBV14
TGTGCCAGCAGCCCGCCGGACAGTTGGCATGGCTACACCTTC
CASSPPDSWHGYTF
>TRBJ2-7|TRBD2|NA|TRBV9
TGTGCCAGCAGCGTAGATACTAGCGCATACGAGCGGCAGTACTTC
CASSVDTSAYERQYF
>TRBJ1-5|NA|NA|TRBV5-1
TGCGCCAGCAGCTTGGGGACCGGGGAGCCCCAGCATTTT
CASSLGTGEPQHF
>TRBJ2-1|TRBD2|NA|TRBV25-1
TGTGCCAGCGTCTTGTCTAGCGGGGGGGCCCCTGAGCAGTTCTTC
CASVLSSGGAPEQFF
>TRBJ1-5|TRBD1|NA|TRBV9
TGTGCCAGCAGCGCCGGACAGGATAGCAATCAGCCCCAGCATTTT
CASSAGQDSNQPQHF
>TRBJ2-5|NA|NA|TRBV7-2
TGTGCCAGCAGCCCTATAGGGGGACAAGAGACCCAGTACTTC
CASSPIGGQETQYF
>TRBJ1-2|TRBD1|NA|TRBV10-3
TGTGCCATCAGTGCCCGGACAGGAGCTTATGGCTACACCTTC
CAISARTGAYGYTF
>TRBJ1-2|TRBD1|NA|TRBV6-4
TGTGCCAGCAGCCTCTTCCCGGGACAGCCAGGCTATGGCTACACCTTC
CASSLFPGQPGYGYTF
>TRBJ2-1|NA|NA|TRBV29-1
TGCAGCGTTGGCACGACAGACCCCTACAATGAGCAGTTCTTC
CSVGTTDPYNEQFF
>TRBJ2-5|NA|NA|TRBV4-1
TGCGCCAGCAGCCAAGTCCTCAGGGGCCGGCGTCGGGAGACCCAGTACTTC
CASSQVLRGRRRETQYF
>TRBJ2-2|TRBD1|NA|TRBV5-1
TGCGCCAGCAGCTTCCCCGGGACAGGTAACACCGGGGAGCTGTTTTTT
CASSFPGTGNTGELFF
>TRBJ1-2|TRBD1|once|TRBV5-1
TGCGCCAGCAGCGATAGGACAGGGGGGATCTATGGCTACACCTTC
CASSDRTGGIYGYTF
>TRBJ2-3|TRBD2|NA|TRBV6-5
TGTGCCAGCAGCTTCGGGGGGATCCACACAGATACGCAGTATTTT
CASSFGGIHTDTQYF
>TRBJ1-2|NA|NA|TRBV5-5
TGTGCCAGCAGCCTACCCACGAGAAACTATGGCTACACCTTC
CASSLPTRNYGYTF
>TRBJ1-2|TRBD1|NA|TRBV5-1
TGCGCCAGCAGCACCGGCGGGACAGTAAACGGCTACACCTTC
CASSTGGTVNGYTF
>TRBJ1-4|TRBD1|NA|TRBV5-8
TGTGCCAGCAGCTCGACAGGGGGCTTCGGGGAAAAACTGTTTTTT
CASSSTGGFGEKLFF
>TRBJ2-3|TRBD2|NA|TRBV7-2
TGTGCCAGCAGCTTAGTGGGACTAGACACAGATACGCAGTATTTT
CASSLVGLDTDTQYF
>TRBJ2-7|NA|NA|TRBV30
TGTGCCTGGAGTGTATACTACTGGGACGAGCAGTACTTC
CAWSVYYWDEQYF
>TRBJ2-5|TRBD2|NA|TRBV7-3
TGTGCCAGCAGCCTTAAAGGTTGGCGGGAGAAAGAGACCCAGTACTTC
CASSLKGWREKETQYF
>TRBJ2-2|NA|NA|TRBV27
TGTGCCAGCAGTTTTCACGGGGAGCTGTTTTTT
CASSFHGELFF
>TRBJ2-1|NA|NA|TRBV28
TGTGCCAGCAGACTGCCGGGAGTAGGCAATGAGCAGTTCTTC
CASRLPGVGNEQFF
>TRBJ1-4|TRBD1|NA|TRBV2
TGTGCCAGCAGCAGACAGGGGAGACCTAATGAAAAACTGTTTTTT
CASSRQGRPNEKLFF
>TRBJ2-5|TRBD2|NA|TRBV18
TGTGCCAGCTCTCTTGGGACTAGCGGGGTGTACCAAGAGACCCAGTACTTC
CASSLGTSGVYQETQYF
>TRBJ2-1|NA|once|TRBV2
TGTGCCAGCAGTGAAGCCTCCCTCTCCTACAATGAGCAGTTCTTC
CASSEASLSYNEQFF
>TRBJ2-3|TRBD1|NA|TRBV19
TGTGCCAGTAGTATCGGGACAGGGGCTAGCACAGATACGCAGTATTTT
CASSIGTGASTDTQYF
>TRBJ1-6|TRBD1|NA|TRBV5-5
TGTGCCAGCAGCTTGGGACAGGGAGGTTCACCCCTCCACTTT
CASSLGQGGSPLHF
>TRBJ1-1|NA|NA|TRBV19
TGTGCCAGTAGTACAGGGAACACGAACACTGAAGCTTTCTTT
CASSTGNTNTEAFF